This passage covers 20 T cell receptor beta chains from one sample sequenced in a study of T-cell memory formation after mild COVID-19. One entry per CDR3 protein, called by TCRdb with MiXCR from the 5' RACE reads. The sample carries roughly 200,000 distinct CDR3 sequences, 16% recorded once. The sample was PBMCs or a T cell subset sorted from them (not recorded which). Receptors originate from an adult woman who had mild COVID-19 (a few samples of this study predate the infection). Cell type and time point are not known.

Ten or more counts support this clonotype. The rearrangement uses TRBV20-1 and TRBJ2-1; tentatively, D is TRBD1 (5 bases). The V gene lost 5 bases and the J gene lost 6 bases, with 14 bases spanning the gap. This CDR3 comprises 13 residues. Germline CDR1 and CDR2: DFQATT and SNEGSKA (reference sequence). CDR3 sequence reads: CSARVRVGNEQFF. CDR3 DNA: TGCAGTGCTCGTGTCAGGGTCGGCAATGAGCAGTTCTTC.

This clonotype was detected a few times. The chain employs TRBV5-1 and TRBJ2-2; no clear D gene. The CDR3 spans 17 residues. Trimming stripped 4 bases from V and 1 base from J, with 17 bases between. CDR1 is SGHRS, CDR2 YFSETQ, per germline. The CDR3 loop reads CASSLTGIKKNTGELFF. DNA of the CDR3: TGCGCCAGCAGCCTGACTGGTATCAAAAAGAACACCGGGGAGCTGTTTTTT.

This clonotype was seen more than once but under ten times. This chain connects TRBV7-9 to TRBJ2-2; TRBD1 aligns across 7 bases. CDR3 size: 14 residues. In germline, CDR1 is SEHNR, CDR2 FQNEAQ (reference sequence). After removal of 6 bases from V and 6 bases from J, the junction contained 7 bases not matched to a gene. The CDR3 is CASRRQGGAGELFF. The CDR3 DNA reads TGTGCCAGCAGGCGACAGGGCGGTGCCGGGGAGCTGTTTTTT.

This clonotype was picked up a small number of times. The chain couples TRBV5-5 to TRBJ2-2, with TRBD1 matching over 8 bases. The CDR3 extends over 14 amino acids. The ends lost 5 bases at V and 3 bases at J; junction bases unmatched: 3. CDR1 and CDR2 from the germline V gene are SGHKS and YYEKEE (reference sequence). Here the CDR3 reads CASRRDRYTGELFF. The CDR3 nucleotides read TGTGCCAGCAGACGGGACAGGTACACCGGGGAGCTGTTTTTT.

The CDR3 nucleotides read TGTGCCAGCAGCTTTAGGGTGGCTGGGACTAGCGGAAATGAGCAGTTCTTC. This sequence encodes CASSFRVAGTSGNEQFF. J is TRBJ2-1 and V is TRBV7-2; 11 bases agree with TRBD2. The germline CDR1 and CDR2 sequences are SGHTA and FQGNSA. The CDR3 is made up of 17 amino acids. V shed 3 bases, J shed 7 bases, and the junction held 11 bases outside the gene matches.

In this sample, this clonotype turned up a few times. This sequence joins TRBV20-1 and TRBJ2-7; D is possibly TRBD2 (6 bases). The V and J ends lost 7 bases and 5 bases respectively, with 18 bases between them. From germline, CDR1 is DFQATT and CDR2 SNEGSKA (reference sequence). This CDR3 comprises 13 residues. This CDR3 reads CSGVGTPPNEQYF. The CDR3 DNA follows: TGCAGTGGCGTCGGGACTCCCCCCAACGAGCAGTACTTC.

This clonotype was seen a few times. V is TRBV23-1 and J is TRBJ2-4; 7 bases fit TRBD2. TRBV23-1 is annotated as an ORF whose role is uncertain. CDR3 length equals 13 residues. V shed 3 bases and J 4 bases; nucleotides not matched to a gene: 0. This CDR3 reads CASSQGGKNIQYF. The DNA of the CDR3 is TGCGCCAGCAGTCAGGGGGGGAAAAACATTCAGTACTTC.

This chain connects TRBV2 to TRBJ2-3; a possible D gene is TRBD2 (5 bases). The CDR3 is 13 residues long. V shed 3 bases and J shed 9 bases, with 13 bases lying between them. Germline values: CDR1 SNHLY, CDR2 FYNNEI. The CDR3 DNA follows: TGTGCCAGCAGTGATGGATTCGGGGTAACGCAGTATTTT. Its protein product is CASSDGFGVTQYF.

This clonotype has more than one count but fewer than ten. The chain recombines TRBV15 with TRBJ2-1, with a possible D match to TRBD1 (5 bases). The V gene lost 1 base and the J gene lost 10 bases, with 14 bases spanning the gap. The CDR3 covers 14 residues. Germline CDR1 and CDR2: LNHNV and YYDKDF (reference sequence). The CDR3 loop is CATSRGGSPGEQFF. CDR3 sequence (DNA): TGTGCCACCAGCAGAGGGGGTAGCCCAGGGGAGCAGTTCTTC.

The chain uses TRBV4-2 and TRBJ2-1, with TRBD2 matching 7 bases. CDR3 length: 17 amino acids. Germline assignment: CDR1 LGHNA and CDR2 YNFKEQ. V trimming: 1 base; J trimming: 4 bases; junction bases outside the gene matches: 10. The CDR3 here is CASSQVQMTSQYNEQFF. In DNA, the CDR3 is TGTGCCAGCAGCCAAGTTCAGATGACTAGCCAATACAATGAGCAGTTCTTC.

This clonotype has just a few counts. Relative to the germline gene, one junction end is altered; a read error may explain this. The chain joins TRBV20-1 to TRBJ2-7, with D perhaps being TRBD1 or TRBD2 (6 bases each). Germline V lookup: CDR1 DFQATT, CDR2 SNEGSKA (reference sequence). The CDR3 loop spans 10 amino acids. CDR3 region: CSAKGRGEHF. CDR3 coding DNA: TGCAGTGCTAAAGGAAGGGGGGAGCACTTC.

The genes are TRBV24-1 and TRBJ2-1, with 8 bases fitting TRBD2. This CDR3 is 13 amino acids long. V gave up 12 bases and J gave up 7 bases; unmatched junction bases: 10. Germline V gene sequence: CDR1 KGHDR, CDR2 SFDVKD. The CDR3 DNA reads TGTGCCTCTGGTGGCGGGAGGCCTAATGAGCAGTTCTTC. It translates to CASGGGRPNEQFF.

The CDR3 DNA reads TGCAGTGCTAGAGATCCCCGACAGAAAAAAGAGACCCAGTACTTC. This translates into CSARDPRQKKETQYF. J is TRBJ2-5 and V is TRBV20-1, with a weak D call TRBD1 (5 bases). Trimming stripped 0 bases from V and 3 bases from J, with 14 bases between. This CDR3 comprises 15 residues. Per the germline V gene, CDR1 is DFQATT and CDR2 is SNEGSKA (reference sequence).

The chain links TRBV4-2 to TRBJ1-1; tentatively, D is TRBD1 (6 bases). CDR1 is LGHNA and CDR2 is YNFKEQ in the germline V gene. Trimming cost V 2 bases and J 6 bases, with 13 bases left between them. The CDR3 covers 14 residues. Here the CDR3 DNA reads TGTGCCAGCAGCCAAACAGGGTCGGGGGCTGAAGCTTTCTTT. Translating gives CASSQTGSGAEAFF.

The V and J genes are TRBV6-5 and TRBJ2-1; 9 bases are a match to TRBD1. J lost 2 bases, V lost 8 bases, and 7 bases had no gene match. CDR1 and CDR2 (germline): MNHEY, SVGAGI. This CDR3 contains 15 residues. The CDR3 loop reads CASARTGDTYNEQFF. The CDR3 region has the DNA TGTGCCAGCGCTAGGACAGGGGATACCTACAATGAGCAGTTCTTC.

The V gene is TRBV4-3, the J gene TRBJ2-7; 9 nucleotides align to TRBD1. This CDR3 has 15 amino acids. The V gene end was trimmed by 1 base and the J gene end by 2 bases; junction bases not matched to a gene: 3. Per germline, CDR1 LGHNA and CDR2 YSLEER. CDR3 region: CASSQADRGPYEQYF. The CDR3 region has the DNA TGCGCCAGCAGCCAAGCGGACAGGGGCCCCTACGAGCAGTACTTC.

In this sample, this clonotype turned up a few times. The chain has TRBV12-3 or TRBV12-4 and TRBJ1-4; tentatively, D is TRBD1 (6 bases). V was clipped by 5 bases and J by 13 bases, with 23 bases between them. This CDR3 spans 15 amino acids. CDR3 region: CASSALKGGVGGLFF. CDR3 DNA sequence: TGTGCCAGCAGTGCACTTAAAGGGGGGGTAGGCGGACTGTTTTTT.

The V and J genes are TRBV14 and TRBJ2-3; D ambiguous. Looked up from germline, CDR1 is SGHDN and CDR2 is FVKESK. Trimming removed 6 bases at V and 2 bases at J, with 12 bases between. This CDR3 has 14 amino acids. The CDR3 nucleotides read TGTGCCAGCAGATCAGGTTCGCCCACAGATACGCAGTATTTT. Its translation is CASRSGSPTDTQYF.

This clonotype showed up just a few times. The chain carries TRBV7-9 and TRBJ1-4; D is ambiguous. CDR1 is SEHNR and CDR2 is FQNEAQ in the germline V gene (reference sequence). With 0 bases removed from V and 0 bases from J, the gap between germline ends came to 11 bases. This CDR3 has 17 residues. The CDR3 nucleotides read TGTGCCAGCAGCTTAGCGCACCTCGGGACAACTAATGAAAAACTGTTTTTT. This gives the protein CASSLAHLGTTNEKLFF.

The rearrangement joins TRBV5-1 to TRBJ1-2; a possible D gene is TRBD1 (5 bases). The CDR3 runs to 17 residues. V dropped 5 bases and J dropped 0 bases, with 20 bases sitting between them. CDR1 is SGHRS, CDR2 YFSETQ, per germline. The CDR3 DNA reads as TGCGCCAGCAGTTGGGACCTAACCACCGCAGCTAACTATGGCTACACCTTC. Translating gives CASSWDLTTAANYGYTF.